A single T cell receptor beta chain is shown here with its context. Its matching antigen is unknown. The CDR3 totals 17 residues. CDR1 and CDR2 (germline): SNHLY, FYNNEI. With 5 bases removed from V and 0 bases from J, the gap between germline ends came to 17 bases. TCRdb re-derived calls from the 5' RACE reads in MiXCR, one entry per CDR3 protein. The sample lists about 160,000 distinct CDR3 sequences, roughly 44% occurring once. The data were obtained in a study of CD8 T cells in ankylosing spondylitis. Study-level findings and limits: Among TCR beta sequences, a motif of several highly homologous variants appeared characteristic of ankylosing spondylitis blood.

The rearrangement links TRBV2 to TRBJ1-5; the D gene is possibly TRBD1 (5 bases). The sequenced sample was synovial fluid, either unsorted or a sorted T cell fraction (not recorded which). The clonotype comes from a male donor with ankylosing spondylitis. The CDR3 loop reads CASSPGVARDSNQPQHF. The CDR3 DNA sequence: TGTGCCAGCAGTCCGGGGGTCGCACGTGATAGCAATCAGCCCCAGCATTTT.